These 6 T cell receptor beta chains came from one sample sequenced in a study of control samples from healthy donors and cancer patients. Sequencing was performed with immunoSEQ multiplex PCR; in TCRdb, only in-frame clones are kept and a portion is missing. The sample consists of about 120,000 clones, 93% of them appearing once. The sequencing sample was made of blood. These TCRs come from a man aged 30 to 39 in good health.

The chain is built from TRBV5-1 and TRBJ1-1; perhaps TRBD1 as D (6 bases). Trimming removed 4 bases at V and 8 bases at J, with 21 bases between. This CDR3 comprises 15 residues. The germline V gene has CDR1 SGHRS and CDR2 YFSETQ. The CDR3 sequence: CASSRPGGSGEEAFF. The CDR3 DNA is TGCGCCAGCAGCCGGCCTGGGGGCAGCGGTGAGGAAGCTTTCTTT.

This chain uses TRBV5-1 with TRBJ1-6; possible D gene TRBD1, 6 bases. The CDR3 spans 14 residues. Germline lookup yields CDR1 SGHRS and CDR2 YFSETQ. V was pared by 1 base and J by 13 bases, with 15 bases between. In DNA form, the CDR3 reads TGCGCCAGCAGCTTGAGTGCGGGGGGCAGGCCCCTCCACTTT. Amino acids: CASSLSAGGRPLHF.

J is TRBJ1-2 and V is TRBV24-1, with D possibly being TRBD1 (5 bases). The length of the CDR3 is 14 residues. Trimming took off 3 bases at V and 5 bases at J, with 12 bases between the two ends. Germline V gene sequence: CDR1 KGHDR, CDR2 SFDVKD. DNA for the CDR3: TGTGCCACCAGTGATCCCATGACAGCATATGGCTACACCTTC. This codes for CATSDPMTAYGYTF.

The gene calls are TRBV5-1 and TRBJ1-1, with D maybe TRBD1 (6 bases). V lost 0 bases and J lost 6, with 15 bases in between. CDR1 SGHRS and CDR2 YFSETQ come from the germline V gene. This CDR3 has 15 residues. The CDR3 region is CASSLDSGGGPEAFF. CDR3 coding DNA: TGCGCCAGCAGCTTGGATTCGGGGGGCGGGCCTGAAGCTTTCTTT.

V and J are TRBV12-3 or TRBV12-4 and TRBJ1-4; maybe TRBD1 (5 bases). This CDR3 comprises 13 residues. Trimming cost V 10 bases and J 3 bases, with 12 bases left between them. This chain's CDR3 is CATGGPANEKLFF. For the CDR3, the DNA is TGTGCCACCGGGGGTCCCGCTAATGAAAAACTGTTTTTT.

The V and J genes are TRBV2 and TRBJ2-7, with D perhaps matching TRBD2 (6 bases). This CDR3 is 17 amino acids long. V lost 6 bases, J lost 0 bases, and 21 bases lay in between. Germline values: CDR1 SNHLY, CDR2 FYNNEI. The CDR3, as DNA: TGTGCCAGCAGGCGTCTTAGTGGTAGCGGCAGCTCCTACGAGCAGTACTTC. Protein sequence: CASRRLSGSGSSYEQYF.